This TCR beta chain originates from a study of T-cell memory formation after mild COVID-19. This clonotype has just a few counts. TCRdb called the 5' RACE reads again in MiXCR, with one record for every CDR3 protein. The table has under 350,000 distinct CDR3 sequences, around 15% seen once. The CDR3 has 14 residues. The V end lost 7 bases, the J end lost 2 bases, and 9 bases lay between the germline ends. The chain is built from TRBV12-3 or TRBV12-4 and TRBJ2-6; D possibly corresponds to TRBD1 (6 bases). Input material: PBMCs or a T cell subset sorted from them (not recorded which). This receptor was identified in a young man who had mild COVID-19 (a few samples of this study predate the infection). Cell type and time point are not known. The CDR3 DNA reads TGTGCCAGCATACAGGGTACTGGGGCCAACGTCCTGACTTTC. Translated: CASIQGTGANVLTF.